The clone carrying this TCR beta chain was detected a few times. Its cognate antigen is unknown. Each CDR3 protein is one row after TCRdb ran MiXCR on the reads. The sample has around 320,000 distinct CDR3 sequences, more than 9% seen once. The CDR3 loop spans 12 amino acids. Trimming removed 7 bases from V and 9 bases from J, with 13 bases in between. These data are taken from a study of T cell repertoires in cytomegalovirus infection. About the study: Public TCR beta signatures provided an indication of both CMV infection and a matching HLA type. Study conclusions and caveats: It was HLA-C-restricted CMV-specific TCR beta clonotypes that dominated the response ex vivo. Pooled public TCR beta family frequency picked out CMV carriers with the relevant HLA.

The receptor was isolated from a human donor in good health (CMV status not recorded). Some clones in this sample may be carry-over from other donors' samples. Sequencing used PBMCs. The chain employs TRBV12-3 or TRBV12-4 and TRBJ1-5; D possibly corresponds to TRBD1 (5 bases). The CDR3 DNA reads TGTGCCAGCACCAAAAGGGGTTTGCCCCAGCATTTT. Its protein is CASTKRGLPQHF.